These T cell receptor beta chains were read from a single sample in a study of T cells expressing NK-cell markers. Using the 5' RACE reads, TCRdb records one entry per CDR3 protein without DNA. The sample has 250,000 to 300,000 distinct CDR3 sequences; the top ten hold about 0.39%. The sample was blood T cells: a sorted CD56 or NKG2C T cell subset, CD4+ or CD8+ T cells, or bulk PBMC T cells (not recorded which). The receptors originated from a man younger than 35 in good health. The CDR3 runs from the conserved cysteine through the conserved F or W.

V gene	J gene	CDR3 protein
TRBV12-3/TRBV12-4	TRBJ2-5	CASSKGGGRVGKTQYF
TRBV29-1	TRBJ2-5	CSVPFGGTQETQYF
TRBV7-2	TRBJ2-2	CASSIGPYLTGELFF
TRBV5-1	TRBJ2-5	CASSAGVGETQYF
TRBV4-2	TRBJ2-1	CASSAGLAGGDSYNEQFF
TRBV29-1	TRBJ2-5	CSAAPPETQYF
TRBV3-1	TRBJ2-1	CASSPGTDNEQFF
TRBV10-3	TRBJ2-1	CAISESSVDEQFF
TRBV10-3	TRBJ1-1	CAISESSSGGAFF
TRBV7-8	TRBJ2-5	CASSPELAGAHETQYF
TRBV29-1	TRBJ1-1	CSASNKSGTGWTEAFF
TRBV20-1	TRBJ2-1	CSARDRGLAGGPEFF
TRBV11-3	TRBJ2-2	CASSYHQGELFF
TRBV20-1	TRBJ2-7	CSAGLGAGAFGEQYF
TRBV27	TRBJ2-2	CASSLLTGVTGELFF
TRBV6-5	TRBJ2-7	CASSYGRDAYEQYF
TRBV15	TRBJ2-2	CATSKLAQNTGELFF
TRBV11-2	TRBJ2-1	CASSSAGAGGPSRGNEQFF
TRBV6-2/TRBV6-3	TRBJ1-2	CASSTGTGFYGYTF
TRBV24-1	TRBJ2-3	CATSDPSGPRDTQYF
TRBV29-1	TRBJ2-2	CSVGHRQTTGELFF
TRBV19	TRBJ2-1	CASAGGLVGEQFF
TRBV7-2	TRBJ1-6	CASSPKDRDYNSPLHF
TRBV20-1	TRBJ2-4	CSANRGTKNIQYF
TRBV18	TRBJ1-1	CASSPGQGRTEAFF
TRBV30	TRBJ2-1	CAWSVFEVYNEQFF
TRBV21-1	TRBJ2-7	CASSRQLGTVSYEQYF
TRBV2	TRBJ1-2	CASRGDNEGYTF
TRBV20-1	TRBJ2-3	CSAPRLTSTDTQYF
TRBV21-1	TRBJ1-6	CASSKSPGQVNSPLHF
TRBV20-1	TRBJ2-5	CSAGLARQETQYF
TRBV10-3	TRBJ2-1	CAISELAGLYNEQFF
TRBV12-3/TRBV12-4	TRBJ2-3	CASSTSGRDTQYF
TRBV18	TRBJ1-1	CASSPLVSDTEAFF
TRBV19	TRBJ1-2	CASSMVQLYGYTF
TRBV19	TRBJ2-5	CASAVSGTALSLYQETQYF
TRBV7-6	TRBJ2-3	CASSPGGRDTDTQYF
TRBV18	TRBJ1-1	CASSRGVNTEAFF
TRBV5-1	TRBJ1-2	CASSAGPGQAYGYTF
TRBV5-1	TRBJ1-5	CASSLASSGQPQHF
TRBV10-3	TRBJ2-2	CAIRPRLEGGELFF
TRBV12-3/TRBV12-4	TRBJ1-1	CASSPRIPTEAFF
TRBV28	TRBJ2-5	CASRPGQGALGETQYF
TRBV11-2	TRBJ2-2	CASSPRQGLASTGELFF
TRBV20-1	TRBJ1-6	CSARDLVGGQYNSPLHF
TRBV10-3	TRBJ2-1	CAISESGGSYNEQFF
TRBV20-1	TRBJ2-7	CSVEKQGSGEQYF
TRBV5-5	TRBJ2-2	CASRGMPPNTGELFF
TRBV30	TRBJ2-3	CASKLPLGDTQYF
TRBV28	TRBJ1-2	CASSLRANYGYTF
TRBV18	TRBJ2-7	CASSPPKGQGPYEQYF
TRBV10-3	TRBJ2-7	CAIRAGQGNSYEQYF
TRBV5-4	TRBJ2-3	CASSVPETSTDTQYF
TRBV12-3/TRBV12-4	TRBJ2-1	CASTGPYNEQFF
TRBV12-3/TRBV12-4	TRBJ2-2	CASSPRGPNTGELFF
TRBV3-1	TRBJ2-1	CASSQSEPATASGQFF
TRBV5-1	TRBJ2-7	CASSLEDLQYF